The T cell receptor (beta chain) described here comes from a study of response to subunit inactivated influenza vaccine (dated by TCRdb to between 2017 and 2018). Regarding the study in general: Deep quantitative T cell receptor repertoire profiling was used in the study to track responses to a trivalent subunit inactivated influenza vaccine. Findings and caveats that apply to the study as a whole: It was suggested by the authors that each seasonal influenza vaccination may recruit only a limited number of new T cells.

The protocol used for the library was RT-PCR. This sample was sequenced with an Illumina HiSeq 2500. In-frame beta chains were kept once TCRdb had trimmed the public reads at Q25 with fastp and called clones with MiXCR. For every CDR3 protein sequence, its rows merge into one entry that carries the most common genes and DNA. For this sample there are 500,000 to 600,000 distinct CDR3 sequences; less than 10% appear just once. The ten largest make up about an eighth of the sample. The V end loses 6 bases and the J end loses 0 bases, and a stretch of 20 bases separates them. CDR1 and CDR2 (MNHEY, SVGEGT) derive from the germline V gene. From cysteine to phenylalanine, the CDR3 is 17 amino acids long. CDR3 DNA is the only sequence kept; it has 51 bases, read in frame from the first base. In regard to this clonotype: Its specific antigen is unknown. No clone much larger than this one lies a single base away; base qualities are absent.

Sample: PBMCs from blood, taken less than 30 months after vaccination. The sequence derives from a man aged 45-69 years who received an inactivated influenza vaccine. Donor details come from another sample of the same person, matched by shared clones. The sequence links TRBV6-2 or TRBV6-3 to TRBJ1-1; the D gene is perhaps TRBD1, from 6 matching bases. The DNA reads TGTGCCAGCAGACCGCAGGGGATGGGGATTATGAACACTGAAGCTTTCTTT. Its translation is CASRPQGMGIMNTEAFF.